The rows below give T cell receptor beta chains drawn from one sample of a study of Graves' ophthalmopathy and Graves' hyperthyroidism. Each CDR3 protein is one row after TCRdb ran MiXCR on the multiplex PCR reads. The sample lists 500,000 to 700,000 distinct CDR3 sequences; under 45% were seen once. The source material was peripheral blood or thyroid tissue (not recorded which). These receptors were collected from an adult man with Graves' hyperthyroidism. Both conserved end residues are part of each CDR3. D genes are given only for firm matches. The size of a clone is reported for some rows only, either as once, few or many, or as a class for expanded clones.

CDR3: CASVQGAGGYTF
DNA: TGTGCCAGCGTCCAGGGGGCCGGCGGCTACACCTTC
D: TRBD1
J: TRBJ1-2
size: NA
V: TRBV6-5

CDR3: CASSQEVGLNTEAFF
DNA: TGCGCCAGCAGCCAAGAGGTTGGTCTCAACACTGAAGCTTTCTTT
D: NA
J: TRBJ1-1
size: few
V: TRBV4-1

CDR3: CASSLAGAGYEQYF
DNA: TGCGCCAGCAGCTTGGCCGGGGCCGGATACGAGCAGTACTTC
D: NA
J: TRBJ2-7
size: many
V: TRBV5-1

CDR3: CASSSTISGGPSEQFF
DNA: TGTGCCAGCAGCTCCACAATTAGCGGGGGGCCCTCTGAGCAGTTCTTC
D: TRBD2
J: TRBJ2-1
size: few
V: TRBV7-8

CDR3: CASSPYRYEQYF
DNA: TGTGCCAGCAGCCCTTATAGGTACGAGCAGTACTTC
D: NA
J: TRBJ2-7
size: NA
V: TRBV12-3/TRBV12-4

CDR3: CASSQVDTGRNGYTF
DNA: TGCGCCAGCAGCCAAGTCGATACGGGAAGGAATGGCTACACCTTC
D: NA
J: TRBJ1-2
size: many
V: TRBV4-1

CDR3: CATGTSGRSYNEQFF
DNA: TGTGCCACAGGGACTAGCGGGAGGTCCTACAATGAGCAGTTCTTC
D: TRBD2
J: TRBJ2-1
size: NA
V: TRBV2

CDR3: CASSMDPSSYNEQFF
DNA: TGTGCCAGTAGTATGGACCCGAGCTCCTACAATGAGCAGTTCTTC
D: NA
J: TRBJ2-1
size: NA
V: TRBV19

CDR3: CASSHRTSGSYEQYF
DNA: TGTGCCAGCAGCCATCGAACTAGCGGCTCCTACGAGCAGTACTTC
D: TRBD2
J: TRBJ2-7
size: few
V: TRBV4-2

CDR3: CASSVAGRAEQYF
DNA: TGTGCCAGCAGCGTAGCGGGACGGGCTGAGCAGTACTTC
D: NA
J: TRBJ2-7
size: NA
V: TRBV9

CDR3: CASKTGPSGNTIYF
DNA: TGTGCCAGCAAGACAGGGCCCTCGGGAAACACCATATATTTT
D: TRBD1
J: TRBJ1-3
size: many
V: TRBV11-3

CDR3: CASNTGTRNTGELFF
DNA: TGTGCCAGCAACACCGGGACGAGAAACACCGGGGAGCTGTTTTTT
D: NA
J: TRBJ2-2
size: NA
V: TRBV7-3

CDR3: CASKGQGVNEQFF
DNA: TGTGCCAGCAAGGGACAGGGGGTGAATGAGCAGTTCTTC
D: TRBD1
J: TRBJ2-1
size: once
V: TRBV13

CDR3: CASSIEGGLNQPQHF
DNA: TGTGCCAGTAGTATAGAGGGAGGGCTCAATCAGCCCCAGCATTTT
D: NA
J: TRBJ1-5
size: many
V: TRBV19

CDR3: CSARDLGGPSGYTF
DNA: TGCAGTGCTAGAGATCTGGGCGGCCCAAGTGGCTACACCTTC
D: NA
J: TRBJ1-2
size: few
V: TRBV20-1

CDR3: CASSLDLGYTGELFF
DNA: TGTGCCAGCAGCTTAGATCTTGGGTACACCGGGGAGCTGTTTTTT
D: NA
J: TRBJ2-2
size: many
V: TRBV11-3

CDR3: CSAYRGMSTEAFF
DNA: TGCAGTGCTTACAGGGGTATGAGCACCGAAGCTTTCTTT
D: TRBD1
J: TRBJ1-1
size: NA
V: TRBV20-1

CDR3: CASSLRGFNEKLFF
DNA: TGTGCCAGCAGTTTGAGGGGTTTTAATGAAAAACTGTTTTTT
D: NA
J: TRBJ1-4
size: few
V: TRBV28

CDR3: CASSLTGGNEKLFF
DNA: TGTGCCAGCAGCCTGACAGGGGGTAATGAAAAACTGTTTTTT
D: TRBD1
J: TRBJ1-4
size: many
V: TRBV7-6

CDR3: CAWSVGGDGYTF
DNA: TGTGCCTGGAGTGTTGGTGGAGATGGCTACACCTTC
D: NA
J: TRBJ1-2
size: few
V: TRBV30

CDR3: CASSFLDRGTEAFF
DNA: TGTGCCAGCAGTTTTCTCGACAGGGGGACTGAAGCTTTCTTT
D: TRBD1
J: TRBJ1-1
size: NA
V: TRBV28

CDR3: CASNDGGFNEKLFF
DNA: TGTGCCAGTAACGACGGGGGATTTAATGAAAAACTGTTTTTT
D: NA
J: TRBJ1-4
size: many
V: TRBV19

CDR3: CASGSSYNEQFF
DNA: TGTGCCAGCGGGAGTTCCTACAATGAGCAGTTCTTC
D: NA
J: TRBJ2-1
size: NA
V: TRBV19

CDR3: CAWRAKNTEAFF
DNA: TGTGCCTGGCGTGCTAAAAACACTGAAGCTTTCTTT
D: NA
J: TRBJ1-1
size: NA
V: TRBV30

CDR3: CASSYTGSGEGEQYF
DNA: TGTGCCAGCAGCTATACAGGGTCCGGAGAAGGAGAGCAGTACTTC
D: NA
J: TRBJ2-7
size: many
V: TRBV7-6

CDR3: CASSPSPGLAGVGDEQYF
DNA: TGTGCCAGCAGCCCCTCACCGGGACTAGCGGGAGTCGGGGACGAGCAGTACTTC
D: TRBD2
J: TRBJ2-7
size: few
V: TRBV12-3/TRBV12-4

CDR3: CASRRTGLWADLVYGYTF
DNA: TGTGCCAGTAGGAGAACTGGGCTGTGGGCGGATCTCGTCTATGGCTACACCTTC
D: NA
J: TRBJ1-2
size: NA
V: TRBV19

CDR3: CSVEFPVRDGYTF
DNA: TGCAGCGTTGAATTCCCAGTAAGGGATGGCTACACCTTC
D: NA
J: TRBJ1-2
size: NA
V: TRBV29-1

CDR3: CASLYGTSGNTQYF
DNA: TGTGCCAGCTTATACGGGACTAGCGGGAATACGCAGTATTTT
D: TRBD2
J: TRBJ2-3
size: NA
V: TRBV18

CDR3: CSATSDTYEQYF
DNA: TGCAGTGCTACGTCAGATACCTACGAGCAGTACTTC
D: NA
J: TRBJ2-7
size: NA
V: TRBV20-1

CDR3: CASSPPPGQFGYTF
DNA: TGTGCCAGTAGTCCCCCCCCGGGACAGTTTGGCTACACCTTC
D: TRBD1
J: TRBJ1-2
size: many
V: TRBV19

CDR3: CASREPAEQETQYF
DNA: TGTGCCAGCAGGGAGCCGGCGGAGCAAGAGACCCAGTACTTC
D: NA
J: TRBJ2-5
size: NA
V: TRBV2

CDR3: CASSTQASEAFF
DNA: TGTGCCAGCAGTACACAGGCGTCAGAGGCTTTCTTT
D: NA
J: TRBJ1-1
size: many
V: TRBV12-3/TRBV12-4

CDR3: CASSLSGGSTEAFF
DNA: TGTGCCAGCAGCTTAAGTGGGGGGTCCACTGAAGCTTTCTTT
D: NA
J: TRBJ1-1
size: many
V: TRBV7-2

CDR3: CASSRDRPAFF
DNA: TGTGCCAGCAGTAGGGACAGGCCGGCTTTCTTT
D: TRBD1
J: TRBJ1-1
size: many
V: TRBV7-9

CDR3: CASSPTGTGNYEQYF
DNA: TGTGCCAGCAGCCCCACCGGGACAGGGAATTACGAGCAGTACTTC
D: TRBD1
J: TRBJ2-7
size: NA
V: TRBV7-3

CDR3: CASSELPGTGSPNEKLFF
DNA: TGTGCCAGCAGTGAACTGCCTGGGACAGGGTCCCCTAATGAAAAACTGTTTTTT
D: TRBD1
J: TRBJ1-4
size: NA
V: TRBV6-5

CDR3: CASSTYRDSPTDTQYF
DNA: TGTGCCAGCAGCACCTACCGGGACAGCCCCACAGATACGCAGTATTTT
D: TRBD1
J: TRBJ2-3
size: NA
V: TRBV9

CDR3: CASSLDRGNTEAFF
DNA: TGTGCCAGCAGCTTAGATAGGGGGAACACTGAAGCTTTCTTT
D: NA
J: TRBJ1-1
size: many
V: TRBV5-1

CDR3: CASSSTLLAGAAQYF
DNA: TGTGCCAGCAGCTCCACCTTACTAGCGGGGGCTGCCCAGTACTTC
D: TRBD2
J: TRBJ2-5
size: many
V: TRBV7-2

CDR3: CASSQLVDNEQYF
DNA: TGTGCCAGTAGTCAGCTAGTAGACAACGAGCAGTACTTC
D: NA
J: TRBJ2-7
size: many
V: TRBV19